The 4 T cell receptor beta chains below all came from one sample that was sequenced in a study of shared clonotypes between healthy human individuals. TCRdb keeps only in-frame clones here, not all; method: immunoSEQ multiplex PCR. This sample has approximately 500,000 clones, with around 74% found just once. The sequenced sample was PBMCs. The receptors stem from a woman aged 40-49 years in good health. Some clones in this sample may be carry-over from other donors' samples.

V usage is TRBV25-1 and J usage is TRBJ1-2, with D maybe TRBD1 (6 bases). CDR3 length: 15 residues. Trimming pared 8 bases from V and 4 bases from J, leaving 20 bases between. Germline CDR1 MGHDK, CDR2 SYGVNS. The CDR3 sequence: CASHAGPTGSYGYTF. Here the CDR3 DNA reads TGTGCCAGCCACGCAGGACCTACAGGGAGCTATGGCTACACCTTC.

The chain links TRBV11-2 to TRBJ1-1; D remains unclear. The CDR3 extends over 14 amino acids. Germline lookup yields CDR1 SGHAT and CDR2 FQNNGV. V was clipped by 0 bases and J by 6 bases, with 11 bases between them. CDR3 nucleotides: TGTGCCAGCAGCTTAGACGCTTACGGGCCTGAAGCTTTCTTT. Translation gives CASSLDAYGPEAFF. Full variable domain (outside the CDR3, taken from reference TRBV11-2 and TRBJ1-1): EAGVAQSPRYKIIEKRQSVAFWCNPISGHATLYWYQQILGQGPKLLIQFQNNGVVDDSQLPKDRFSAERLKGVDSTLKIQPAKLEDSAVYLCASSLDAYGPEAFFGQGTRLTVV.

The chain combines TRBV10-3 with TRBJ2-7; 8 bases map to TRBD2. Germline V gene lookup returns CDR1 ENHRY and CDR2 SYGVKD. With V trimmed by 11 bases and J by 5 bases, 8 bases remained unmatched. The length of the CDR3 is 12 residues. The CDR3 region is CAVRAGAHEQYF. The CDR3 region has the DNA TGTGCCGTTCGAGCGGGAGCCCACGAGCAGTACTTC.

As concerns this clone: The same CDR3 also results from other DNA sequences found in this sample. The CDR3 coding sequence is TGTGCCAGCAGCTTACAAAACACTGAAGCTTTCTTT. Residues: CASSLQNTEAFF. V is TRBV7-2 and J is TRBJ1-1, with unresolved D. Per the germline V gene, CDR1 is SGHTA and CDR2 is FQGNSA. The CDR3 runs 12 residues. V was shortened by 2 bases and J by 2 bases, with 3 bases between the two germline ends.